Each of the 16 T cell receptor beta chains below was sequenced from the same sample in a study of cytomegalovirus exposure and HLA in healthy donors. With 60 Vbeta and 13 Jbeta primers, the PCR was carried out. The data were produced by immunoSEQ multiplex PCR, yet TCRdb's version contains in-frame clones alone and is incomplete. The sample has 37,000 or so clones, just under 75% seen once. Sequenced input: PBMCs. These receptors were collected from a man younger than 45 in good health and CMV-seronegative.

The V and J genes are TRBV28 and TRBJ1-1; D remains ambiguous. The CDR3 has 14 residues. Trimming took 2 bases from V and 4 from J, leaving 11 bases between them. Germline CDR1 is MDHEN and CDR2 is SYDVKM. The CDR3 region has the DNA TGTGCCAGCAGTTTACGCCGGTCGGGCACTGAAGCTTTCTTT. Protein product: CASSLRRSGTEAFF.

The rearrangement links TRBV28 to TRBJ2-2; D not certain. This CDR3 has 13 residues. V shed 11 bases and J shed 0 bases, with 10 bases lying between them. Looked up from germline, CDR1 is MDHEN and CDR2 is SYDVKM. CDR3 sequence (DNA): TGTGCCTATGAGGTTGCGAACACCGGGGAGCTGTTTTTT. Amino acid sequence: CAYEVANTGELFF.

The genes are TRBV7-3 and TRBJ2-2; possibly TRBD2 for D (7 bases). The V end lost 2 bases, the J end lost 1 base, and 11 bases lay between the germline ends. Germline CDR1 and CDR2: SGHTA and FQGTGA. The CDR3 loop spans 16 amino acids. The CDR3, as DNA: TGTGCCAGCAGCTTAGACGGGGGGCGGAACACCGGGGAGCTGTTTTTT. It codes for CASSLDGGRNTGELFF.

The chain carries TRBV5-1 and TRBJ2-7, with 8 bases identical to TRBD2. V lost 5 bases to trimming and J lost 7 bases; unmatched junction nucleotides: 11. The germline V gene has CDR1 SGHRS and CDR2 YFSETQ. CDR3 length equals 14 residues. This chain's CDR3 is CASRGTSGPGEQYF. For the CDR3, the DNA is TGCGCCAGCAGGGGGACTAGTGGGCCGGGTGAGCAGTACTTC.

This clone was seen a handful of times. The chain employs TRBV11-2 and TRBJ2-1; possible D gene TRBD2, 6 bases. V lost 7 bases and J 0 bases, leaving 13 bases between the germline ends. The CDR3 covers 15 residues. The germline CDR1 and CDR2 sequences are SGHAT and FQNNGV. The CDR3 loop reads CASKGRLSSYNEQFF. Written as DNA, the CDR3 is TGTGCCAGCAAAGGGAGGTTAAGCTCCTACAATGAGCAGTTCTTC.

The chain carries TRBV27 and TRBJ1-6, with D maybe TRBD1 (5 bases). Germline assignment: CDR1 MNHEY and CDR2 SMNVEV (reference sequence). This CDR3 spans 13 amino acids. Trimming took off 5 bases at V and 4 bases at J, with 6 bases between the two ends. CDR3: CASSQGYNSPLHF. CDR3 bases: TGTGCCAGCAGTCAGGGTTATAATTCACCCCTCCACTTT.

This clone was counted a few times. The V gene is TRBV4-2, the J gene TRBJ2-7; D is possibly TRBD2 (5 bases). Germline V gene sequence: CDR1 LGHNA, CDR2 YNFKEQ. V was trimmed by 3 bases and J by 6 bases, leaving 12 bases between them. The CDR3 extends over 13 amino acids. CDR3 DNA: TGTGCCAGCAGCCAGAGTAGCGCAGCCGAGCAGTACTTC. Its translation: CASSQSSAAEQYF.

This clone has more than one count but fewer than ten. The chain is built from TRBV6-5 and TRBJ2-1; 14 nucleotides line up with TRBD2. Germline V gene sequence: CDR1 MNHEY, CDR2 SVGAGI. V shed 4 bases, J shed 9 bases, and the junction held 5 bases outside the gene matches. This CDR3 region has 15 residues. CDR3 in DNA: TGTGCCAGCAGTTTGGGACTAGCGGGGGATGTTGAGCAGTTCTTC. Residues: CASSLGLAGDVEQFF.

The chain couples TRBV27 to TRBJ2-7; TRBD1 is a possible D gene (5 bases). The CDR3 length is 14 residues. The V end lost 1 base, the J end lost 2 bases, and 9 bases lay between the germline ends. CDR1 MNHEY and CDR2 SMNVEV come from the germline V gene (reference sequence). The CDR3 sequence: CASSLLGRAYEQYF. CDR3 in DNA: TGTGCCAGCAGTTTATTGGGCAGGGCCTACGAGCAGTACTTC.

The rearrangement joins TRBV20-1 to TRBJ2-3; D may be TRBD1 (6 bases). The CDR3 sequence is 11 residues long. CDR1 and CDR2 (germline): DFQATT, SNEGSKA (reference sequence). V lost 6 bases, J lost 10 bases, and 14 bases lay in between. CDR3 DNA: TGCAGTGCAAGGACAGCCCTCGCGCAGTATTTT. Its translation is CSARTALAQYF.

The V and J genes are TRBV6-5 and TRBJ1-1; a weak D match, TRBD1 (5 bases). The ends were cut back, 5 bases at V and 2 bases at J, with 15 bases in the middle. This CDR3 is built from 15 residues. Germline V gene sequence: CDR1 MNHEY, CDR2 SVGAGI. CDR3 sequence: CASSRSSTGNTEAFF. CDR3 bases: TGTGCCAGCAGTCGGAGCAGTACAGGAAACACTGAAGCTTTCTTT.

This clone was seen more than once but under ten times. The chain joins TRBV6-6 to TRBJ1-1; no clear D. CDR1 and CDR2 from the germline V gene are MNHNY and SVGAGI (reference sequence). CDR3 length: 11 amino acids. The V and J ends lost 4 bases and 6 bases respectively, with 6 bases between them. CDR3: CASSLVAEAFF. CDR3 bases: TGTGCCAGCAGTTTAGTCGCTGAAGCTTTCTTT.

The CDR3 sequence: CASSLTPLSGYYGYTF. In DNA, the CDR3 is TGTGCCAGCAGTTTAACCCCCCTATCCGGGTATTATGGCTACACCTTC. The chain employs TRBV27 and TRBJ1-2; D remains ambiguous. Looked up from germline, CDR1 is MNHEY and CDR2 is SMNVEV (reference sequence). Trimming stripped 2 bases from V and 5 bases from J, with 18 bases between. This CDR3 region has 16 residues.

This chain uses TRBV9 with TRBJ1-5; maybe TRBD1 (6 bases). V was clipped by 3 bases and J by 8 bases, with 21 bases between them. Germline CDR1 and CDR2: SGDLS and YYNGEE. This CDR3 is built from 16 residues. The CDR3 DNA follows: TGTGCCAGCAGCGCCGAAGGCAGGGGTAATGGCGAGCCCCAGCATTTT. Residues: CASSAEGRGNGEPQHF.

This clone was seen once. The rearrangement uses TRBV30 and TRBJ1-3, with D maybe TRBD1 (6 bases). V was shortened by 0 bases and J by 0 bases, with 12 bases between the two germline ends. The CDR3 has 16 residues. Germline CDR1 and CDR2: GTSNPN and SVGIG (reference sequence). In DNA, the CDR3 is TGTGCCTGGAGTGTACAGGGTGTAGGCTCTGGAAACACCATATATTTT. Amino acid sequence: CAWSVQGVGSGNTIYF.

By share, this clone counts as medium-sized. This rearrangement joins TRBV5-1 to TRBJ2-3; no firm D call. The germline gives CDR1 SGHRS, CDR2 YFSETQ. The CDR3 loop spans 14 amino acids. The V gene lost 0 bases and the J gene lost 4 bases, with 9 bases spanning the gap. The CDR3 here is CASSLEAAPDTQYF. The CDR3 DNA reads TGCGCCAGCAGCTTGGAGGCGGCTCCAGATACGCAGTATTTT.